The clone carrying this T cell receptor beta chain has ten or more counts. The antigen remains undetermined. The patients chosen for sequencing had shown expansion of CD8+CD57+ cells (detected by flow cytometry). This sample was included in a study of CD8+CD57+ T cells in acquired aplastic anemia. Study observations and caveats: CD8+ Simpson's diversity in patients was not significantly different from that in controls.

Genomic DNA provided the template from which TCR beta VDJ and CDR3 profiles were obtained. TCRdb reprocessed the reads via MiXCR and lists one record per CDR3 protein. Here the sample spans under 200,000 distinct CDR3 sequences, roughly 50% being singletons. CDR1 MNHNY and CDR2 SVGAGI come from the germline V gene (reference sequence). This CDR3 comprises 15 residues. The junction had 11 bases not matched to a gene; V was cut back by 7 bases and J by 5 bases. The sequence derives from a human donor with aplastic anemia. The rearrangement joins TRBV6-6 to TRBJ1-1; 9 bases match TRBD1. Material: sorted CD4+, CD8+, or CD8+CD57+ T cells (not recorded which) from PBMCs. CDR3 sequence (DNA): TGTGCCAGCAACCCAACGACAGGGGGGAGGACTGAAGCTTTCTTT. This gives the protein CASNPTTGGRTEAFF.